These 27 T cell receptor beta chains came from one sample sequenced in a study of T cells expressing NK-cell markers. Using the 5' RACE reads, TCRdb records one entry per CDR3 protein without DNA. Its table records about 260,000 distinct CDR3 sequences. The sequenced material came from blood T cells: a sorted CD56 or NKG2C T cell subset, CD4+ or CD8+ T cells, or bulk PBMC T cells (not recorded which). These receptors originate from a woman between 18 and 70 years old in good health.

The chain has TRBV7-9 and TRBJ2-2. The CDR3 spans 12 residues. CDR1 is SEHNR and CDR2 is FQNEAQ in the germline V gene (reference sequence). The CDR3 protein is CASSWPYGELFF.

This chain links TRBV20-1 with TRBJ1-6; absent DNA, TCRdb's TRBD1 call cannot be checked. Germline CDR1 and CDR2: DFQATT and SNEGSKA (reference sequence). CDR3 length equals 15 residues. The CDR3 region is CSAVAGTLENSPLHF.

The CDR3: CASSKTGPGNQPQHF. The chain joins TRBV19 to TRBJ1-5. This CDR3 has 15 amino acids. Germline values: CDR1 LNHDA, CDR2 SQIVND (reference sequence). Filled out from reference TRBV19 and TRBJ1-5, the complete variable domain reads DGGITQSPKYLFRKEGQNVTLSCEQNLNHDAMYWYRQDPGQGLRLIYYSQIVNDFQKGDIAEGYSVSREKKESFPLTVTSAQKNPTAFYLCASSKTGPGNQPQHFGDGTRLSIL.

This chain connects TRBV7-9 to TRBJ2-3; TCRdb outputs TRBD1, but without DNA this stays unchecked. The CDR3 loop spans 15 amino acids. Per germline, CDR1 SEHNR and CDR2 FQNEAQ (reference sequence). The CDR3 here is CASSHHPPTGYTQYF.

The V and J genes are TRBV5-8 and TRBJ2-1; TCRdb indicates TRBD2, and absent DNA this call remains unverified. The CDR3 loop spans 14 amino acids. Germline V gene data show CDR1 as SGHTS and CDR2 as YDEGEE. The CDR3 loop reads CASSPRLLSGEQFF.

The gene calls are TRBV12-3 or TRBV12-4 and TRBJ1-5; TCRdb names TRBD1, which stays unverified in the absence of DNA. This CDR3 has 14 residues. CDR3 sequence: CASSSVTFNQPQHF.

This sequence joins TRBV7-2 and TRBJ2-1; the D gene TCRdb calls, TRBD2, cannot be checked with no DNA. The germline V gene encodes CDR1 SGHTA and CDR2 FQGNSA. The CDR3 contains 13 residues. The CDR3: CASSLYLAPEQFF.

This chain uses TRBV29-1 with TRBJ2-7; TCRdb proposes TRBD2, but this gene call is untestable without DNA. The CDR3 covers 14 residues. From germline, CDR1 is SQVTM and CDR2 ANQGSEA. CDR3 residues: CSVAGLAGVWEQYF.

This chain joins TRBV7-2 and TRBJ1-1. Germline V gives CDR1 SGHTA, CDR2 FQGNSA. The CDR3 has 14 residues. The CDR3 reads CASSLERVNTEAFF.

The V gene is TRBV6-4, the J gene TRBJ2-3; TCRdb picks TRBD2, but there is no DNA to check that call. Germline values: CDR1 MRHNA, CDR2 SNTAGT. The CDR3 extends over 16 amino acids. The CDR3 loop is CASSDSGSVGTDTQYF.

The J gene is TRBJ1-1, the V gene TRBV11-2; TCRdb's D call, TRBD1, is unchecked because there is no DNA. This CDR3 has 15 residues. Germline CDR1 and CDR2: SGHAT and FQNNGV. Here the CDR3 reads CASSFGRTGELEAFF. The variable domain in full, completed from reference TRBV11-2 and TRBJ1-1, reads EAGVAQSPRYKIIEKRQSVAFWCNPISGHATLYWYQQILGQGPKLLIQFQNNGVVDDSQLPKDRFSAERLKGVDSTLKIQPAKLEDSAVYLCASSFGRTGELEAFFGQGTRLTVV.

The chain recombines TRBV12-3 or TRBV12-4 with TRBJ1-5; TCRdb gives TRBD1 as the D gene, but with no DNA this cannot be confirmed. The CDR3 extends over 13 amino acids. CDR3 residues: CASTPQGLQPQHF.

The CDR3 spells CSVTGGDEQFF. The genes are TRBV29-1 and TRBJ2-1; checking the TCRdb D call of TRBD1 is not possible without DNA. The CDR3 runs to 11 residues. Germline V CDR1 and CDR2: SQVTM, ANQGSEA.

This chain uses TRBV5-1 with TRBJ1-4. Germline loops: CDR1 SGHRS, CDR2 YFSETQ. The CDR3 extends over 15 amino acids. The CDR3 reads CASSLEPHRNEKLFF.

The V gene is TRBV6-2 or TRBV6-3, the J gene TRBJ1-6. The CDR3 consists of 14 residues. Germline V gene lookup returns CDR1 MNHEY and CDR2 SVGEGT. This chain's CDR3 is CASSYVEGNSPLHF.

This chain joins TRBV7-9 and TRBJ1-5. CDR3 length: 12 residues. Germline loops: CDR1 SEHNR, CDR2 FQNEAQ (reference sequence). The chain's CDR3 is CASSLGGRSQHF.

This chain links TRBV12-3 or TRBV12-4 with TRBJ2-6; TCRdb outputs TRBD2, but without DNA this stays unchecked. The CDR3 is made up of 17 amino acids. This CDR3 is CASSFGTRGSGANVLTF.

V usage is TRBV20-1 and J usage is TRBJ2-4; TCRdb's assignment of TRBD1 cannot be checked, as there is no DNA. The CDR3 runs 12 residues. Germline CDR1 reads DFQATT; CDR2 reads SNEGSKA (reference sequence). CDR3 loop: CSASPVKNIQYF.

V and J are TRBV5-1 and TRBJ2-2. The CDR3 sequence is 16 residues long. Germline-derived CDR1 and CDR2 are SGHRS and YFSETQ. The CDR3 region is CASSATGTSNTGELFF.

The V and J genes are TRBV12-3 or TRBV12-4 and TRBJ2-3; the TCRdb D gene call, TRBD2, has no DNA to confirm it. The CDR3 totals 17 residues. CDR3 protein: CASRGRVGNIGTDTQYF.

The genes are TRBV7-2 and TRBJ1-1; without DNA, the TCRdb call of TRBD1 cannot be checked. The length of the CDR3 is 16 residues. Germline CDR1 reads SGHTA; CDR2 reads FQGNSA. This chain's CDR3 is CASSYTGGAGNTEAFF.

The chain joins TRBV5-6 to TRBJ2-1. The germline CDR1 and CDR2 sequences are SGHDT and YYEEEE. This CDR3 region has 15 residues. Here the CDR3 reads CASSLEPAGSNEQFF.

The chain uses TRBV30 and TRBJ1-3. This CDR3 has 13 amino acids. CDR1 is GTSNPN, CDR2 SVGIG, per germline (reference sequence). This CDR3 is CAWSASLGNTIYF.

The chain carries TRBV7-9 and TRBJ2-5; there is no DNA to check the TCRdb D call of TRBD1. From germline, CDR1 is SEHNR and CDR2 FQNEAQ (reference sequence). The CDR3 sequence is 16 residues long. CDR3 region: CASSLNARTGKETQYF.

The CDR3 loop reads CASREAGGPGNEQFF. J is TRBJ2-1 and V is TRBV6-1; TCRdb designates TRBD1, a call that cannot be tested without DNA. The length of the CDR3 is 15 residues. CDR1 and CDR2 (germline): MNHNS, SASEGT.

This sequence joins TRBV19 and TRBJ1-5; TCRdb designates TRBD1, a call that cannot be tested without DNA. From germline, CDR1 is LNHDA and CDR2 SQIVND (reference sequence). CDR3 length: 17 amino acids. This CDR3 is CASSNTPGTGVNQPQHF.

The rearrangement links TRBV7-8 to TRBJ2-4; TCRdb's assignment of TRBD2 cannot be checked, as there is no DNA. Germline V gene lookup returns CDR1 SGHVS and CDR2 FQNEAQ. The length of the CDR3 is 15 residues. The CDR3 loop is CASSLEWTWNNIQYF.